The source of this TCR beta chain is a study of T cells in Graves' hyperthyroidism and ophthalmopathy. RNA transcripts served as the template for amplifying TCR beta CDR3 regions. Carried out on the TCR CDR3, a first-round RT-PCR used the HTBI primer set. Each CDR3 protein is one row after TCRdb ran MiXCR on the multiplex PCR reads. The sample shows more than 300,000 distinct CDR3 sequences, 15% to 20% of them seen only once. A few counts support this clonotype. Based on clinical symptoms, serum thyroxine and TRAb, thyroid ultrasound and orbital computed tomography, diagnoses were reached. Trimming cost V 3 bases and J 5 bases; bases outside gene matches: 6. The CDR3 sequence is 13 residues long. Germline loops: CDR1 DFQATT, CDR2 SNEGSKA (reference sequence).

The rearrangement uses TRBV20-1 and TRBJ2-5, with 7 bases identical to TRBD1. The sequence derives from a man younger than 35 with Graves' ophthalmopathy. Sequenced sample: blood. CDR3 in amino acids: CSAREDRWETQYF. The CDR3 nucleotides read TGCAGTGCTAGGGAGGACAGGTGGGAGACCCAGTACTTC.